The source of this T cell receptor beta chain is a study of human T cells and chemical hapten exposure (dated by TCRdb to the early 2020s). Regarding the research as a whole: For sensitization, 2% DPC in acetone was applied to a roughly 2 cm by roughly 2 cm area of upper inner arm skin. The libraries were sequenced as a pool, and the TCR yield per sample differed mostly because of small variations in library volumes within the pool. Throughout the approximately 22-week study period, patients were also given weekly therapeutic DPC doses on the scalp. Blood for TCR sequencing was provided by twenty-nine alopecia patients at one to four time points (pre-sensitization, 2, 6 and 24 weeks). The study tracked peripheral blood TCR repertoire changes in vivo during primary and secondary sensitization to the hapten diphenylcyclopropenone (DPC) in alopecia patients. Patch tests used Finn chambers with 0.01% DPC on the upper back, scored after 6 days by International Contact Dermatitis Research Group standards. Blood samples were taken from patients before sensitization (week 0) and at 2, 6 and about 24 weeks after DPC sensitization. Most of the patients in the cohort were female, and the cohort covered alopecia areata with under or over 50% scalp involvement, alopecia totalis and alopecia universalis. Broad study findings and their caveats: The number of PT1 expanded TCRs positively correlated with patch test score, significant at thresholds 8, 16 and 32 but not 4. Repeated subsampling changed both the strength of the expansion versus patch-test correlation and the threshold at which the correlation became significant. Compared with pre-sensitization or healthy control sets, expanded TCRs formed significantly more large CDR3 similarity clusters, which is consistent with antigen-driven responses. Because all patients had alopecia, a presumed autoimmune disease, the immune response of the patients might differ from that of healthy individuals. The number of TCRs above 1 in 1000 frequency did not change with DPC sensitization; there was no evidence of global repertoire structure alterations.

Taken with the paper, the label for time point translates to: pre-sensitization, week 0. This specimen's treatment or condition label, interpreted: therapeutic diphenylcyclopropenone sensitization with weekly scalp DPC. Blood at each patch-test visit was drawn before the patch test was applied. To be eligible, patients had to be aged 18 to 70, diagnosed with alopecia and judged suitable for DPC therapy, while pregnant patients were excluded. Total RNA was isolated from unfractionated whole blood collected in Tempus Blood RNA tubes. With respect to this clonotype: Which antigen it targets is not known. Base qualities are not at hand, and no much larger clone is one base apart.

Library preparation was by RACE. Sequenced on a NextSeq 500. During library preparation, unique molecular identifiers were attached to individual cDNA molecules so that TCRs could be counted in a quantitative, reproducible way. From each blood RNA sample, both TCR alpha and TCR beta chains were sequenced. Concerning the study's data processing: The median number of TCRs per sample was roughly 100,000, ranging from about 20,000 to 750,000. The Decombinator software suite was used to annotate V, J and CDR3 in the TCR reads. To make PS versus PT1 abundance plots, every sample was subsampled to the same number of TCRs (28,000). Expanded TCRs were defined as absent before sensitization and observed at least eight times at the 2-week time point. TCRdb took the public reads, trimmed them with fastp at Q25, ran MiXCR for clone calling and kept in-frame beta chains. Rows with one shared CDR3 protein collapse into an entry with the most common genes and DNA. The V and J calls here are based on TCRdb, not the publication. In this sample the table shows more than 100,000 distinct CDR3 sequences, roughly 13% of which occur a single time. Around 2.8% of the sample goes to the ten largest clones.

CDR3 length: 15 amino acids, cysteine to phenylalanine. Only the CDR3 region is kept as DNA, spanning 45 bases read in frame from base 1. The germline V gene supplies CDR1 MDHEN and CDR2 SYDVKM. V and J lose 5 bases and 6 bases, and a span of 17 bases separates them. Sequencing was performed on whole blood, taken in connection with sensitization to the hapten diphenylcyclopropenone (DPC). The sequence came from a woman aged 18-30 years with alopecia areata. Some clones in this sample may be carry-over from other donors' samples. The sequence links TRBV28 to TRBJ1-5; there is no confident call for the D gene. The CDR3 reads CASSPRGLSGQPQHF. The bases are TGTGCCAGCAGTCCCCGTGGCTTATCGGGTCAGCCCCAGCATTTT.